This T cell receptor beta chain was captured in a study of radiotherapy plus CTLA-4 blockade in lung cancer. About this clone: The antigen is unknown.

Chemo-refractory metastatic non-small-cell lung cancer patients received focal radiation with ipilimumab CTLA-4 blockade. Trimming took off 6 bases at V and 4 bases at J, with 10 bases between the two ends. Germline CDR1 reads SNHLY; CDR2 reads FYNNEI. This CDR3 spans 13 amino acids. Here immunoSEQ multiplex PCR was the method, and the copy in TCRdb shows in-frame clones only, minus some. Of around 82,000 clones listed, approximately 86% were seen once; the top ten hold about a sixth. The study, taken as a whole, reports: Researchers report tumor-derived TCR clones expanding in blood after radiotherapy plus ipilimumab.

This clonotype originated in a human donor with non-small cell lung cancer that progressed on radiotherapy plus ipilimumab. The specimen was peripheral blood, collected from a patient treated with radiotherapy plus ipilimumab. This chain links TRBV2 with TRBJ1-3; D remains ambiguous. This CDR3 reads CASRATAGNTIYF. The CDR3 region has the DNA TGTGCCAGCAGGGCAACGGCAGGAAACACCATATATTTT.